This T cell receptor (beta chain) appears in the sequencing data of a study of blood T cell repertoires in COVID-19. This clone was recorded once. Here immunoSEQ multiplex PCR was the method, and the copy in TCRdb shows in-frame clones only, minus some. The data hold roughly 150,000 clones, with around four fifths observed a single time. Germline values: CDR1 MNHNS, CDR2 SASEGT. The trim removed 0 bases at V and 7 bases at J, leaving 7 bases unmatched. The length of the CDR3 is 15 residues. The V gene is TRBV6-1, the J gene TRBJ1-2; 8 positions match TRBD1. The source is a woman of 80 years or more with active or convalescent COVID-19. Sequenced input: peripheral blood. The CDR3 sequence: CASSEATGGAVGYTF. The CDR3 nucleotides read TGTGCCAGCAGTGAAGCTACAGGGGGGGCGGTTGGCTACACCTTC.